The entry that follows covers one T cell receptor beta chain sequence. Antigen: not known. The sample belongs to a study of T-cell reconstitution after alpha-beta-depleted transplantation in children. The study's findings and limits: It was newly produced T cells that mostly accounted for T-cell counts and diversity one year after transplant. In patients about two months after transplant, alpha-beta T cells reportedly arose from several hundred expanded graft clones.

Preparation of the TCRbeta library was carried out with unique molecular identifiers. TCRdb re-analysed the PCR reads in MiXCR, keeping a single row per CDR3 protein. This table has approximately 220,000 distinct CDR3 sequences, roughly a sixth appearing once. The CDR3 covers 16 residues. The V segment lost 2 bases and the J segment 4 bases; nucleotides outside the gene matches: 4. Germline lookup yields CDR1 KGHDR and CDR2 SFDVKD. The starting material was PBMCs, mostly from graft donor cells, obtained 360 days after TCRalphabeta/CD19-depleted stem cell transplant. The origin of this receptor is a male patient aged 2 to 9 who had a stem cell transplant for acute lymphoblastic leukemia, so the T cells may come from the graft donor. The chain uses TRBV24-1 and TRBJ2-1, with 10 bases identical to TRBD2. The CDR3 bases are TGTGCCACCAGTGATTCAATAGCGGGGGGATACAATGAGCAGTTCTTC. This codes for CATSDSIAGGYNEQFF.